The 8 T cell receptor beta chains reported below all come from one sample, sequenced in a study of cytomegalovirus exposure and HLA in healthy donors. Assay used: immunoSEQ multiplex PCR; TCRdb lists only in-frame clones, some missing. There are fewer than 200,000 clones in the sample; around 84% occur only once, and approximately 16% lies in the top ten. Sequenced material: PBMCs. The receptors stem from a man in his late teens or twenties in good health and CMV-seropositive.

This chain joins TRBV6-5 and TRBJ2-7, with TRBD1 as a possible D gene (6 bases). The CDR3 extends over 14 amino acids. CDR1 is MNHEY, CDR2 SVGAGI, per germline. Trimming pared 5 bases from V and 5 bases from J, leaving 16 bases between. The CDR3 DNA reads TGTGCCAGCAGTCTGAACAGGGAAGGGCACGAGCAGTACTTC. It specifies CASSLNREGHEQYF.

The chain links TRBV9 to TRBJ2-4; 10 nucleotides agree with TRBD1. The CDR3 is made up of 15 amino acids. Losses at the gene ends were 3 bases for V and 8 bases for J; bases not matched to a gene: 8. The germline V gene has CDR1 SGDLS and CDR2 YYNGEE. CDR3 loop: CASSEGTGAVYIQYF. CDR3 bases: TGTGCCAGCAGCGAGGGGACAGGGGCAGTTTACATTCAGTACTTC.

The chain recombines TRBV27 with TRBJ2-3, with 11 bases lining up with TRBD2. The CDR3 loop spans 16 amino acids. The V gene's germline CDR1 is MNHEY and CDR2 SMNVEV (reference sequence). The V and J ends lost 1 base and 2 bases, in that order; junction bases with no gene match: 2. CDR3 sequence: CASSLLAGGLTDTQYF. DNA for the CDR3: TGTGCCAGCAGTTTATTAGCGGGAGGGCTCACAGATACGCAGTATTTT.

This clone turned up a few times. The chain recombines TRBV28 with TRBJ1-5; TRBD1 matches at 7 bases. CDR1 is MDHEN and CDR2 is SYDVKM in the germline V gene. Trimming took 8 bases from V and 16 from J; bases not matched to a gene: 20. The CDR3 is 14 amino acids. The CDR3 loop reads CASDRAQGLKVEHF. CDR3 DNA: TGTGCCAGCGACCGGGCACAGGGGCTTAAGGTGGAACATTTT. Complete variable domain (other parts from reference TRBV28 and TRBJ1-5): DVKVTQSSRYLVKRTGEKVFLECVQDMDHENMFWYRQDPGLGLRLIYFSYDVKMKEKGDIPEGYSVSREKKERFSLILESASTNQTSMYLCASDRAQGLKVEHFGDGTRLSIL.

The chain has TRBV4-1 and TRBJ2-7, with 7 bases aligning to TRBD2. Germline V gives CDR1 MGHRA, CDR2 YSYEKL. CDR3 length: 14 amino acids. With 0 bases clipped from V and 6 bases from J, the junction kept 5 bases outside the gene matches. The CDR3 here is CASSQDWGGVEQYF. The DNA for the CDR3 is TGCGCCAGCAGCCAAGATTGGGGAGGGGTCGAGCAGTACTTC.

A word on this clone: Distinct nucleotide sequences in the sample also encode this CDR3. The chain uses TRBV9 and TRBJ2-1, with 7 bases identical to TRBD1. Germline CDR1 SGDLS, CDR2 YYNGEE. The CDR3 extends over 15 amino acids. V shed 3 bases, J shed 4 bases, and the junction held 7 bases outside the gene matches. CDR3: CASSAPGQTYNEQFF. CDR3 DNA sequence: TGTGCCAGCAGCGCCCCGGGACAGACATACAATGAGCAGTTCTTC.

With regard to this clone: Other nucleotide sequences in the sample specify the same CDR3. The rearrangement uses TRBV6-5 and TRBJ2-7; 8 positions agree with TRBD1. V lost 0 bases, J lost 2 bases, and 3 bases stayed unmatched. The CDR3 contains 15 residues. Germline CDR1 and CDR2: MNHEY and SVGAGI. CDR3 in DNA: TGTGCCAGCAGTTACTCTCGACAGGGGACCTACGAGCAGTACTTC. Its protein product is CASSYSRQGTYEQYF.

The rearrangement joins TRBV27 to TRBJ2-3, with a weak D call TRBD2 (6 bases). The CDR3 sequence is 14 residues long. Germline V CDR1 and CDR2: MNHEY, SMNVEV (reference sequence). The V end lost 5 bases, the J end lost 5 bases, and 14 bases lay between the germline ends. Here the CDR3 reads CASSPRGWGDTQYF. CDR3 coding DNA: TGTGCCAGCAGTCCCCGGGGGTGGGGAGATACGCAGTATTTT.